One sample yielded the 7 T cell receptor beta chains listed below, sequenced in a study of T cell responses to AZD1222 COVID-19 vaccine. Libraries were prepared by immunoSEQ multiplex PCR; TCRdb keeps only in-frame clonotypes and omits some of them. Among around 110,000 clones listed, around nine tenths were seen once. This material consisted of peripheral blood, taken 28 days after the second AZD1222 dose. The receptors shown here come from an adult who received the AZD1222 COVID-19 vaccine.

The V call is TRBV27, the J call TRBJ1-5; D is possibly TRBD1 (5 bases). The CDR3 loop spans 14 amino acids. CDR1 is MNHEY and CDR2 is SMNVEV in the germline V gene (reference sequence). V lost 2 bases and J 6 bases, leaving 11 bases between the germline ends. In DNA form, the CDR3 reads TGTGCCAGCAGTTTACCCGGGGGAGGTCAGCCCCAGCATTTT. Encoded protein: CASSLPGGGQPQHF.

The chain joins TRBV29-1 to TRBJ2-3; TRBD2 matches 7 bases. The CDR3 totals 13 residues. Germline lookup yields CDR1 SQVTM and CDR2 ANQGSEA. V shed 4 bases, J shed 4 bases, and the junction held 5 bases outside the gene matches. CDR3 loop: CSVGSGEADTQYF. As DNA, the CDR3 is TGCAGCGTTGGGAGCGGGGAGGCAGATACGCAGTATTTT.

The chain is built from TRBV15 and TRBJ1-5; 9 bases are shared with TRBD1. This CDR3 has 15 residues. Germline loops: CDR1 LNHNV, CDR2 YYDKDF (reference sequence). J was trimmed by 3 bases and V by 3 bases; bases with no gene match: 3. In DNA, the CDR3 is TGTGCCACCAGCAGGGACAGGGGCTTCAATCAGCCCCAGCATTTT. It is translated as CATSRDRGFNQPQHF.

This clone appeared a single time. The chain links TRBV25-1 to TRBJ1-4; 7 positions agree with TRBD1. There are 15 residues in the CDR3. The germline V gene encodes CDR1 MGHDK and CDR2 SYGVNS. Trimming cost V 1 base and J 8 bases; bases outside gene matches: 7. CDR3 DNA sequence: TGTGCCAGCAGTGAATGGGCCGGGACAGAGGAAAAACTGTTTTTT. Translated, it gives CASSEWAGTEEKLFF.

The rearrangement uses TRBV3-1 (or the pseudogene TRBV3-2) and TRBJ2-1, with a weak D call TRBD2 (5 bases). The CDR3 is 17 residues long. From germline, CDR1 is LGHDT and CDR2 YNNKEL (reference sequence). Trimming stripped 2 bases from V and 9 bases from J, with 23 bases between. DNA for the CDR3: TGTGCCAGCAGCCAAACCTATAGCGTACCTTATTCGGTTGAGCAGTTCTTC. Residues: CASSQTYSVPYSVEQFF.

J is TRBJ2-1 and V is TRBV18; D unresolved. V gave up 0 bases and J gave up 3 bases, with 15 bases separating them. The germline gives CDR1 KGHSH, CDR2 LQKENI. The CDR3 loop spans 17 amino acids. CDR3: CASSPPPRTALYNEQFF. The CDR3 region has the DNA TGTGCCAGCTCACCACCTCCGAGAACAGCCCTCTACAATGAGCAGTTCTTC. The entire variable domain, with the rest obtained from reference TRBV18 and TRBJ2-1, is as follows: NAGVMQNPRHLVRRRGQEARLRCSPMKGHSHVYWYRQLPEEGLKFMVYLQKENIIDESGMPKERFSAEFPKEGPSILRIQQVVRGDSAAYFCASSPPPRTALYNEQFFGPGTRLTVL.

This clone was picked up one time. The CDR3: CASSLEGAGTDTQYF. The CDR3 DNA reads TGTGCCAGCAGCTTGGAGGGGGCAGGCACAGATACGCAGTATTTT. This sequence joins TRBV7-9 and TRBJ2-3; D is perhaps TRBD1 (7 bases). The CDR3 runs to 15 residues. Deletions cut 3 bases from V and 1 base from J, with 11 bases between. Germline V gene data show CDR1 as SEHNR and CDR2 as FQNEAQ (reference sequence).